This TCR beta chain is drawn from a study of T cells in Graves' hyperthyroidism and ophthalmopathy. Study-wide context: At initial diagnosis, before any treatment had begun, peripheral blood was obtained.

This clonotype was seen ten or more times. Amplified TCR beta CDR3 regions derived from RNA transcripts. Initially, a first-round RT-PCR of the TCR CDR3 employed the HTBI primer set. TCRdb re-called the multiplex PCR reads with MiXCR, one entry per CDR3 protein. The data contain 480,000 or so distinct CDR3 sequences, 13% to 15% of them singletons. The sample consisted of blood. This receptor was identified in a woman aged 18-30 years with Graves' hyperthyroidism.

The chain's CDR3 is CSASPAVAPPELGELFF. The CDR3 DNA is TGCAGTGCTAGTCCTGCGGTGGCGCCCCCAGAGCTCGGGGAGCTGTTTTTT. The rearrangement joins TRBV20-1 to TRBJ2-2; no reliable D call. Trimming pared 3 bases from V and 7 bases from J, leaving 24 bases between. CDR3 length: 17 residues. Germline-derived CDR1 and CDR2 are DFQATT and SNEGSKA (reference sequence).